What follows are 22 T cell receptor beta chains derived from one specimen sequenced in a study of blood T cell repertoires in COVID-19 (dated by TCRdb to about 2020). The library was generated by the immunoSEQ multiplex PCR assay. Imported from immuneACCESS, the table was reduced by TCRdb to in-frame sequences with V and J called. These copies leave out some clones; in studies compared against another copy, an unresolved V gene accounts for under half, and the cause of the remainder is not known. Present in this sample are around 240,000 clones, about nine tenths of which were seen just once. The biggest ten clones account for 1% to 1.5% of the sample. The sample consisted of PBMCs or T cells enriched from blood (not recorded which). These receptors were obtained from a human donor in a cohort exposed to, infected with or recovered from COVID-19 (not recorded which). The donor label of this sample is uncertain.

The genes are TRBV6-2 or TRBV6-3 and TRBJ1-5, with 7 bases fitting TRBD1. V gave up 0 bases and J gave up 0 bases; unmatched junction bases: 2. The CDR3 totals 16 residues. The germline CDR1 and CDR2 sequences are MNHEY and SVGEGT. The CDR3 region is CASSYSGQYSNQPQHF. CDR3 in DNA: TGTGCCAGCAGTTACTCGGGACAGTATAGCAATCAGCCCCAGCATTTT.

The V call is TRBV24-1, the J call TRBJ1-2; D is unresolved. V lost 2 bases and J lost 3, with 9 bases in between. The CDR3 spans 14 residues. Per germline, CDR1 KGHDR and CDR2 SFDVKD. CDR3 sequence reads: CATSDSSDYYGYTF. The DNA for the CDR3 is TGTGCCACCAGTGATTCATCCGACTACTATGGCTACACCTTC.

The chain is built from TRBV7-8 and TRBJ2-5; 9 nucleotides align to TRBD2. Unmatched junction bases numbered 4, after V lost 2 bases and J lost 3 bases. CDR3 size: 15 residues. The germline V gene encodes CDR1 SGHVS and CDR2 FQNEAQ. The CDR3 nucleotides are TGTGCCAGCAGCTTAACAGCTAGCGGGGAAGAGACCCAGTACTTC. It specifies CASSLTASGEETQYF. The variable domain in full, with the rest retrieved from reference TRBV7-8 and TRBJ2-5, is GAGVSQSPRYKVAKRGQDVALRCDPISGHVSLFWYQQALGQGPEFLTYFQNEAQLDKSGLPSDRFFAERPEGSVSTLKIQRTQQEDSAVYLCASSLTASGEETQYFGPGTRLLVL.

V and J are TRBV4-2 and TRBJ2-3; TRBD2 aligns across 10 bases. The germline CDR1 and CDR2 sequences are LGHNA and YNFKEQ. The CDR3 runs 17 residues. V shed 4 bases and J 6 bases; nucleotides not matched to a gene: 13. The CDR3 protein is CASSPLLAGFGGDTQYF. The CDR3 bases are TGTGCCAGCAGCCCGTTACTAGCGGGGTTTGGAGGGGATACGCAGTATTTT.

The J gene is TRBJ1-1, the V gene TRBV30; D gene uncertain. The CDR3 runs to 13 residues. The ends were cut back, 2 bases at V and 1 base at J, with 8 bases in the middle. The germline CDR1 and CDR2 sequences are GTSNPN and SVGIG (reference sequence). CDR3 amino acids: CAWSSEGNTEAFF. CDR3 coding DNA: TGTGCCTGGAGTAGTGAGGGGAACACTGAAGCTTTCTTT. The full variable domain, rest sourced from reference TRBV30 and TRBJ1-1, is SQTIHQWPATLVQPVGSPLSLECTVEGTSNPNLYWYRQAAGRGLQLLFYSVGIGQISSEVPQNLSASRPQDRQFILSSKKLLLSDSGFYLCAWSSEGNTEAFFGQGTRLTVV.

V and J are TRBV24-1 and TRBJ1-2, with D perhaps TRBD1 (5 bases). CDR1 is KGHDR and CDR2 is SFDVKD in the germline V gene. With 6 bases removed from V and 0 bases from J, the gap between germline ends came to 13 bases. This CDR3 comprises 15 residues. The CDR3 here is CATSTPDMPNYGYTF. For the CDR3, the DNA is TGTGCCACCAGTACGCCGGACATGCCTAACTATGGCTACACCTTC.

The chain employs TRBV9 and TRBJ2-3, with 7 bases that match TRBD1. The CDR3 consists of 15 residues. Germline assignment: CDR1 SGDLS and CDR2 YYNGEE. V lost 4 bases, J lost 6 bases, and 11 bases stayed unmatched. CDR3 DNA sequence: TGTGCCAGCAGCATGAGACAGGGATTCGGGGATACGCAGTATTTT. Translation gives CASSMRQGFGDTQYF.

The chain uses TRBV10-3 and TRBJ1-1; D may be TRBD1 (6 bases). The V end was cut by 1 base, the J end by 1 base, with 13 bases between. The CDR3 is made up of 16 amino acids. Germline lookup yields CDR1 ENHRY and CDR2 SYGVKD. The CDR3 here is CAISEFLRGENTEAFF. For the CDR3, the DNA is TGTGCCATCAGTGAGTTCCTCAGGGGAGAGAACACTGAAGCTTTCTTT.

Only a few counts were recorded for this clone. V usage is TRBV30 and J usage is TRBJ1-5; D is perhaps TRBD1 (5 bases). The germline CDR1 and CDR2 sequences are GTSNPN and SVGIG (reference sequence). V dropped 6 bases and J dropped 5 bases, with 17 bases sitting between them. This CDR3 is 14 amino acids long. CDR3 bases: TGTGCCTGTGTTAAAAAGGGGCCAGATCAGCCCCAGCATTTT. It encodes CACVKKGPDQPQHF.

V gene TRBV4-1 combines with J gene TRBJ2-1; D is unresolved. With 1 base removed from V and 5 bases from J, the gap between germline ends came to 3 bases. There are 12 residues in the CDR3. CDR1 MGHRA and CDR2 YSYEKL come from the germline V gene. CDR3 in DNA: TGCGCCAGCAGCCAAGTTAACAATGAGCAGTTCTTC. As protein: CASSQVNNEQFF.

The V call is TRBV20-1, the J call TRBJ1-1, with no clear D. The CDR3 runs to 11 residues. V was cut by 4 bases and J by 1 base, with 4 bases left in between. Per germline, CDR1 DFQATT and CDR2 SNEGSKA (reference sequence). The CDR3 here is CSATWNTEAFF. CDR3 bases: TGCAGTGCTACCTGGAACACTGAAGCTTTCTTT.

This chain uses TRBV9 with TRBJ2-7, with a tentative D call TRBD1 (5 bases). With 4 bases removed from V and 1 base from J, the gap between germline ends came to 15 bases. CDR1 is SGDLS and CDR2 is YYNGEE in the germline V gene. The CDR3 length is 15 residues. CDR3 nucleotide sequence: TGTGCCAGCAGCCCCTTAGGGGTAGGGTCCTACGAGCAGTACTTC. Its translation is CASSPLGVGSYEQYF.

V is TRBV5-1 and J is TRBJ1-2; 7 nucleotides align to TRBD1. Germline CDR1 is SGHRS and CDR2 is YFSETQ. Trimming cost V 0 bases and J 1 base; bases outside gene matches: 3. The CDR3 covers 15 residues. CDR3 in amino acids: CASSLAQGVNYGYTF. The CDR3 region has the DNA TGCGCCAGCAGCTTGGCTCAGGGGGTTAACTATGGCTACACCTTC.

The chain is built from TRBV6-6 and TRBJ2-7, with 12 bases identical to TRBD2. The CDR3 runs 14 residues. Germline V gene sequence: CDR1 MNHNY, CDR2 SVGAGI (reference sequence). The V gene end was trimmed by 6 bases and the J gene end by 6 bases; junction bases not matched to a gene: 6. Here the CDR3 reads CASRESSGGVEQYF. CDR3 nucleotide sequence: TGTGCCAGCAGGGAATCTAGCGGGGGGGTCGAGCAGTACTTC.

This chain uses TRBV6-5 with TRBJ1-6; D is unclear. The germline gives CDR1 MNHEY, CDR2 SVGAGI. Deletions cut 6 bases from V and 7 bases from J, with 16 bases between. The CDR3 runs 15 residues. This CDR3 is CASSRTSPWNSPLHF. The CDR3 region has the DNA TGTGCCAGCAGCCGCACTTCCCCCTGGAATTCACCCCTCCACTTT.

The V gene is TRBV18, the J gene TRBJ1-3; tentative D call: TRBD1 (5 bases). The CDR3 spans 14 residues. The germline V gene has CDR1 KGHSH and CDR2 LQKENI. V was trimmed by 5 bases and J by 8 bases, leaving 16 bases between them. CDR3 sequence: CASSKGANPDTIYF. DNA of the CDR3: TGTGCCAGCTCAAAAGGGGCGAATCCGGACACCATATATTTT.

This clone was seen only once. The gene calls are TRBV27 and TRBJ2-7; TRBD2 aligns across 12 bases. CDR3 size: 15 residues. Germline CDR1 reads MNHEY; CDR2 reads SMNVEV (reference sequence). The V and J ends lost 0 bases and 9 bases, in that order; junction bases with no gene match: 6. The CDR3 is CASSLSRLAGGRQYF. The CDR3 DNA sequence: TGTGCCAGCAGTTTATCGCGGCTAGCGGGGGGGCGGCAGTACTTC.

The J gene is TRBJ1-1, the V gene TRBV28; D might be TRBD1 (5 bases). The CDR3 extends over 14 amino acids. Trimming removed 8 bases from V and 2 bases from J, with 15 bases in between. Germline V CDR1 and CDR2: MDHEN, SYDVKM. CDR3 sequence reads: CASAYDRRNTEAFF. CDR3 DNA: TGTGCCAGCGCCTATGACAGAAGAAACACTGAAGCTTTCTTT.

This sequence joins TRBV23-1 and TRBJ1-5; tentative D call: TRBD1 (5 bases). TRBV23-1 is annotated as an ORF whose role is uncertain. V dropped 4 bases and J dropped 5 bases, with 18 bases sitting between them. The CDR3 is made up of 16 amino acids. The CDR3 DNA is TGCGCCAGCAGTCCCTCAAGGGGCCTCTGGGATCAGCCCCAGCATTTT. This codes for CASSPSRGLWDQPQHF.

The chain joins TRBV9 to TRBJ1-5; 7 nucleotides line up with TRBD1. There are 15 residues in the CDR3. Germline V CDR1 and CDR2: SGDLS, YYNGEE. V shed 4 bases, J shed 4 bases, and the junction held 8 bases outside the gene matches. CDR3 sequence: CASSPGTAGNQPQHF. The CDR3 DNA sequence: TGTGCCAGCAGCCCAGGGACAGCGGGTAATCAGCCCCAGCATTTT.

V is TRBV6-5 and J is TRBJ2-1, with D possibly matching TRBD1 (5 bases). CDR1 and CDR2 from the germline V gene are MNHEY and SVGAGI. V shed 6 bases and J shed 8 bases, with 11 bases lying between them. The CDR3 has 12 residues. The CDR3 DNA reads as TGTGCCAGCAGCAACAGGCGCGATGAGCAGTTCTTC. It is translated as CASSNRRDEQFF.

This chain connects TRBV25-1 to TRBJ2-1, with TRBD1 as a possible D gene (6 bases). Trimming pared 6 bases from V and 10 bases from J, leaving 10 bases between. The CDR3 is 11 amino acids. CDR1 is MGHDK, CDR2 SYGVNS, per germline. The CDR3 loop reads CASSPGQEQFF. For the CDR3, the DNA is TGTGCCAGCAGCCCCGGACAGGAGCAGTTCTTC.